Included here is one TCR beta chain sequence, with context. The data derive from a study of shared clonotypes between healthy human individuals. Terminally differentiated effector memory CD45RA+ cells were left out of the naive CD8 fraction, which was CD45RO-negative and positively selected for CCR7. The assay was immunoSEQ multiplex PCR, and TCRdb's table has in-frame clones only and misses some. The sample lists just over 2,000,000 clones, approximately 95% occurring once. V lost 1 base and J lost 7, with 14 bases in between. This CDR3 spans 15 amino acids. Per germline, CDR1 SNHLY and CDR2 FYNNEI. V and J are TRBV2 and TRBJ2-1; a possible D gene is TRBD2 (5 bases). The specimen was naive CD8+ T cells sorted from blood. The TCR comes from a man aged 18 to 30 in good health. The CDR3 spells CASSEGTPTPNEQFF. CDR3 DNA: TGTGCCAGCAGTGAAGGGACTCCAACCCCAAATGAGCAGTTCTTC.